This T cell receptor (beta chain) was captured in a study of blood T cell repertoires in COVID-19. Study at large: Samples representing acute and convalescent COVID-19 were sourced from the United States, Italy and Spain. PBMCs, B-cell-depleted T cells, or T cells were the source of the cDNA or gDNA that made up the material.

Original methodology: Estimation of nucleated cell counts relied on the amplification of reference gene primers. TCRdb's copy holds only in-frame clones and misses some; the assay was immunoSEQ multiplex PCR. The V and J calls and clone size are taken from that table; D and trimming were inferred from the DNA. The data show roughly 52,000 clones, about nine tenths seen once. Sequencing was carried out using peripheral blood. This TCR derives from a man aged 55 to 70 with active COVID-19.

CDR3 sequence: CATDRANTGELFF. As DNA, the CDR3 is TGTGCCACCGACAGGGCGAACACCGGGGAGCTGTTTTTT. The V call is TRBV3-1 (or the pseudogene TRBV3-2), the J call TRBJ2-2, with 7 bases matching TRBD1. The CDR3 totals 13 residues. In germline, CDR1 is LGHDT, CDR2 YNNKEL (reference sequence). Losses at the gene ends were 10 bases for V and 0 bases for J; bases not matched to a gene: 2.